The 7 T cell receptor beta chains below were found in one sample sequenced in a study of blood T cell repertoires in COVID-19 (TCRdb year 2020). The protocol used for the library was the immunoSEQ multiplex PCR assay. TCRdb retrieved this table from immuneACCESS and kept in-frame rearrangements only. Not all clones are present; in checked studies, unresolved V genes account for under half, and no reason is known for the remainder. This sample gives 300,000 to 400,000 clones in total; 83% of them show up just once. The ten largest clones capture just under 3% of the sample. Material for sequencing was peripheral blood. The receptor set was obtained from a man aged 25-45 years with active or convalescent COVID-19.

Only a few counts were recorded for this clone. J is TRBJ1-3 and V is TRBV27, with a weak D call TRBD1 (5 bases). The V end was cut by 3 bases, the J end by 4 bases, with 10 bases between. This CDR3 has 14 residues. Germline V CDR1 and CDR2: MNHEY, SMNVEV (reference sequence). This CDR3 is CASSFGGAGNTIYF. The CDR3 nucleotides read TGTGCCAGCAGTTTCGGGGGAGCCGGAAACACCATATATTTT.

The V and J genes are TRBV5-1 and TRBJ2-3; 9 bases match TRBD2. The germline V gene has CDR1 SGHRS and CDR2 YFSETQ. This CDR3 comprises 15 residues. J lost 2 bases, V lost 4 bases, and 5 bases had no gene match. The CDR3 loop is CASSDSGGPTDTQYF. CDR3 coding DNA: TGCGCCAGCAGCGATAGCGGGGGACCCACAGATACGCAGTATTTT.

V is TRBV7-3 and J is TRBJ1-1, with 7 bases fitting TRBD1. From germline, CDR1 is SGHTA and CDR2 FQGTGA. The junction had 5 bases not matched to a gene; V was cut back by 2 bases and J by 8 bases. The CDR3 extends over 13 amino acids. DNA of the CDR3: TGTGCCAGCAGCTTATACGGACAGGAAGAAGCTTTCTTT. It is translated as CASSLYGQEEAFF.

This clone has more than one count but fewer than ten. V is TRBV3-1 (or the pseudogene TRBV3-2) and J is TRBJ2-1; D remains ambiguous. This CDR3 is built from 12 residues. V lost 4 bases to trimming and J lost 7 bases, with 8 bases between them. The germline V gene encodes CDR1 LGHDT and CDR2 YNNKEL (reference sequence). In nucleotides, the CDR3 is TGTGCCAGCAGCCTATTTTTAAATGAGCAGTTCTTC. Its protein product is CASSLFLNEQFF.

This clone appeared a single time. The V and J genes are TRBV11-1 and TRBJ2-3, with 16 positions matching TRBD2. This CDR3 region has 15 residues. Per germline, CDR1 SGHAT and CDR2 FQDESV (reference sequence). After removal of 3 bases from V and 9 bases from J, the junction contained 3 bases not matched to a gene. CDR3 sequence (DNA): TGTGCCAGCAGCTTGGGACTAGCGGGAGGGCCGACGCAGTATTTT. Translated: CASSLGLAGGPTQYF.

The chain carries TRBV5-1 and TRBJ1-1; 10 nucleotides match TRBD1. V shed 4 bases and J 7 bases; nucleotides not matched to a gene: 4. This CDR3 is built from 13 residues. From germline, CDR1 is SGHRS and CDR2 YFSETQ. In nucleotides, the CDR3 is TGCGCCAGCAGCCCCTGGACAGGGGGTGAAGCTTTCTTT. Translating it yields CASSPWTGGEAFF.

J is TRBJ2-1 and V is TRBV7-2; D is perhaps TRBD1 (6 bases). This CDR3 contains 15 residues. Trimming removed 5 bases from V and 2 bases from J, with 13 bases in between. The V gene's germline CDR1 is SGHTA and CDR2 FQGNSA. Written as DNA, the CDR3 is TGTGCCAGCAGCGCCCGGACAGATCCCTACAATGAGCAGTTCTTC. It encodes CASSARTDPYNEQFF.